One sample yielded the 24 T cell receptor beta chains listed below, sequenced in a study of metastatic and nonmetastatic thyroid tumors. With MiXCR, TCRdb called clones anew from the PCR reads. The repertoire has about 5,000 clones, about 39% of them found once; the top ten carry approximately 16%. Thyroid surgery took place with no prior treatment in any patient. Sequenced material: tumor tissue. The receptors derive from a male donor with papillary thyroid cancer or a benign thyroid nodule (not recorded which). Some clones in this sample may be carry-over from other donors' samples.

The J gene is TRBJ2-7, the V gene TRBV5-1, with D possibly matching TRBD2 (6 bases). Per germline, CDR1 SGHRS and CDR2 YFSETQ. Trimming shortened V by 4 bases and J by 0 bases, and 11 bases separated the two germline ends. This CDR3 has 14 residues. The CDR3 is CASSDGGSSYEQYF. DNA of the CDR3: TGCGCCAGCAGCGACGGGGGAAGCTCCTACGAGCAGTACTTC.

In this sample, this clone turned up a few times. The rearrangement links TRBV28 to TRBJ2-7, with 13 bases that match TRBD2. Germline lookup yields CDR1 MDHEN and CDR2 SYDVKM. The CDR3 is 14 amino acids. J gave up 5 bases and V 4 bases, and 2 bases lay outside the gene matches. CDR3 nucleotides: TGTGCCAGCAGTTGGGGACTAGCGGGACACGAGCAGTACTTC. This sequence encodes CASSWGLAGHEQYF.

This clone is labeled large (0.1 to 1%). The V gene is TRBV20-1, the J gene TRBJ1-1; 7 nucleotides match TRBD1. The junction had 4 bases not matched to a gene; V was cut back by 0 bases and J by 0 bases. The CDR3 has 15 residues. CDR1 DFQATT and CDR2 SNEGSKA come from the germline V gene (reference sequence). CDR3 in DNA: TGCAGTGCTAGAGATGGGACAGCCCTGAACACTGAAGCTTTCTTT. Its protein product is CSARDGTALNTEAFF.

In the case of this clone: Its ends do not fully match the called genes, so a read error is possible. The chain combines TRBV7-2 with TRBJ1-1; a weak D match, TRBD1 (6 bases). This CDR3 is 12 amino acids long. The V gene's germline CDR1 is SGHTA and CDR2 FQGNSA. For the CDR3, the DNA is TGTGCCAGCAGCTTAGTCGCGGGGGCGGCTTACTTT. Translated: CASSLVAGAAYF.

This clone was seen more than once but under ten times. The chain combines TRBV11-2 with TRBJ2-7; 8 nucleotides align to TRBD1. The CDR3 has 15 amino acids. J lost 4 bases, V lost 7 bases, and 12 bases had no gene match. The germline V gene encodes CDR1 SGHAT and CDR2 FQNNGV. The CDR3 is CASKPGGAAPYEQYF. The CDR3 nucleotides are TGTGCCAGCAAACCAGGGGGCGCCGCCCCATACGAGCAGTACTTC.

This clone occurred a few times. The chain recombines TRBV12-3 or TRBV12-4 with TRBJ2-7, with TRBD1 as a possible D gene (6 bases). Trimming cost V 6 bases and J 7 bases, with 13 bases left between them. The length of the CDR3 is 12 residues. The CDR3 sequence: CASSPGVREQYF. The DNA of the CDR3 is TGTGCCAGCAGCCCAGGGGTGAGAGAGCAGTACTTC.

V and J are TRBV28 and TRBJ2-5; D uncertain. Germline loops: CDR1 MDHEN, CDR2 SYDVKM. V lost 3 bases and J lost 1, with 15 bases in between. CDR3 length equals 16 residues. This CDR3 reads CASSFWAPSLQETQYF. CDR3 DNA: TGTGCCAGCAGTTTCTGGGCCCCTAGTCTCCAAGAGACCCAGTACTTC.

In this sample, this clone turned up a few times. This sequence joins TRBV7-3 and TRBJ2-6; D unresolved. Trimming cost V 1 base and J 2 bases, with 6 bases left between them. This CDR3 comprises 15 residues. CDR1 SGHTA and CDR2 FQGTGA come from the germline V gene. CDR3 loop: CASSLSLAGANVLTF. The CDR3 DNA reads as TGTGCCAGCAGCTTAAGTCTAGCTGGGGCCAACGTCCTGACTTTC. Variable domain in full (rest from reference TRBV7-3 and TRBJ2-6): GAGVSQTPSNKVTEKGKYVELRCDPISGHTALYWYRQSLGQGPEFLIYFQGTGAADDSGLPNDRFFAVRPEGSVSTLKIQRTERGDSAVYLCASSLSLAGANVLTFGAGSRLTVL.

The genes are TRBV6-1 and TRBJ2-7; a weak D match, TRBD1 (8 bases). Trimming took off 5 bases at V and 5 bases at J, with 16 bases between the two ends. CDR3 length equals 14 residues. Germline lookup yields CDR1 MNHNS and CDR2 SASEGT. The CDR3 spells CASSPTGEGDEQYF. The CDR3 nucleotides read TGTGCCAGCAGTCCGACAGGGGAGGGGGACGAGCAGTACTTC.

This clone turned up a few times. The rearrangement joins TRBV7-2 to TRBJ1-2, with D possibly being TRBD1 (6 bases). This CDR3 contains 12 residues. CDR1 and CDR2 from the germline V gene are SGHTA and FQGNSA. V was shortened by 5 bases and J by 8 bases, with 12 bases between the two germline ends. The CDR3 spells CASSIPRGGYTF. Written as DNA, the CDR3 is TGTGCCAGCAGCATTCCCAGGGGCGGCTACACCTTC.

The chain carries TRBV20-1 and TRBJ2-1; TRBD2 aligns across 9 bases. J gave up 5 bases and V 6 bases, and 2 bases lay outside the gene matches. This CDR3 comprises 12 residues. Germline V gene lookup returns CDR1 DFQATT and CDR2 SNEGSKA (reference sequence). The CDR3 DNA reads TGCAGTGCGGGACTAGCCCACAATGAGCAGTTCTTC. This encodes CSAGLAHNEQFF.

This clone showed up just a few times. The chain joins TRBV6-1 to TRBJ2-7, with 8 bases aligning to TRBD2. Germline-derived CDR1 and CDR2 are MNHNS and SASEGT. The CDR3 sequence is 13 residues long. Germline trimming cut 5 bases from V and 5 bases from J; bases unmatched to any gene: 5. CDR3 loop: CASSPLSGNEQYF. CDR3 in DNA: TGTGCCAGCAGTCCCCTTAGCGGGAACGAGCAGTACTTC.

V gene TRBV11-2 combines with J gene TRBJ2-3, with 11 nucleotides matching TRBD1. The ends lost 5 bases at V and 4 bases at J; junction bases unmatched: 8. Germline CDR1 and CDR2: SGHAT and FQNNGV. CDR3 length: 16 amino acids. CDR3 in amino acids: CASSLAGTGGADTQYF. In nucleotides, the CDR3 is TGTGCCAGCAGCCTCGCCGGGACAGGGGGAGCAGATACGCAGTATTTT.

The chain is built from TRBV19 and TRBJ2-1; a possible D gene is TRBD1 (6 bases). The CDR3 totals 15 residues. Germline V gene sequence: CDR1 LNHDA, CDR2 SQIVND (reference sequence). Trimming stripped 1 base from V and 4 bases from J, with 11 bases between. The CDR3 nucleotides read TGTGCCAGTAGTATAGGGACAGCTCCGTACAATGAGCAGTTCTTC. Encoded protein: CASSIGTAPYNEQFF.

This clone has a handful of counts. The chain uses TRBV6-6 and TRBJ1-2; D is perhaps TRBD1 (5 bases). Germline CDR1 reads MNHNY; CDR2 reads SVGAGI (reference sequence). This CDR3 region has 13 residues. The V end was cut by 2 bases, the J end by 4 bases, with 8 bases between. This CDR3 reads CASSYRDGYGYTF. In nucleotides, the CDR3 is TGTGCCAGCAGTTACAGGGACGGCTATGGCTACACCTTC.

This clone was seen a handful of times. This sequence joins TRBV12-3 or TRBV12-4 and TRBJ2-2, with 13 bases matching TRBD2. CDR3 length equals 16 residues. Unmatched junction bases numbered 4, after V lost 1 base and J lost 8 bases. The CDR3 reads CASSLGWTSGSGELFF. DNA for the CDR3: TGTGCCAGCAGTTTAGGTTGGACTAGCGGGAGTGGGGAGCTGTTTTTT.

By proportion, this clone is medium-sized. The chain is built from TRBV28 and TRBJ2-5, with a possible D match to TRBD2 (6 bases). The CDR3 covers 14 residues. V lost 2 bases to trimming and J lost 2 bases, with 9 bases between them. CDR1 MDHEN and CDR2 SYDVKM come from the germline V gene. The CDR3 protein is CASSLAGSQETQYF. The CDR3 DNA sequence: TGTGCCAGCAGTTTAGCGGGGTCACAAGAGACCCAGTACTTC.

In this sample, this clone turned up a few times. CDR3 bases: TGCAGTGCTAGGCCCAGGGGGCGCGTCGAGCAGTACTTC. Protein sequence: CSARPRGRVEQYF. The chain recombines TRBV20-1 with TRBJ2-7; TRBD1 agrees at 8 bases. Germline V gene lookup returns CDR1 DFQATT and CDR2 SNEGSKA (reference sequence). The trim removed 3 bases at V and 6 bases at J, leaving 7 bases unmatched. CDR3 length: 13 residues.

The chain employs TRBV12-3 or TRBV12-4 and TRBJ2-1; 16 bases line up with TRBD2. CDR3 size: 16 residues. V was clipped by 5 bases and J by 10 bases; unmatched bases: 8. The CDR3 sequence: CASSPGLAGGLDEQFF. CDR3 bases: TGTGCCAGCAGTCCGGGACTAGCGGGAGGGCTAGACGAGCAGTTCTTC.

V usage is TRBV20-1 and J usage is TRBJ1-1; possibly TRBD1 for D (5 bases). The germline V gene has CDR1 DFQATT and CDR2 SNEGSKA (reference sequence). Trimming removed 3 bases at V and 3 bases at J, with 17 bases between. This CDR3 has 15 amino acids. DNA of the CDR3: TGCAGTGCTAGTAGGAGGGGAAGAGGGGACACTGAAGCTTTCTTT. It codes for CSASRRGRGDTEAFF.

The sample holds a few counts of this clone. The chain is built from TRBV6-1 and TRBJ2-2; unclear D gene. The CDR3 has 15 amino acids. The V gene lost 5 bases and the J gene lost 4 bases, with 14 bases spanning the gap. Looked up from germline, CDR1 is MNHNS and CDR2 is SASEGT. This CDR3 reads CASSPNPLGTGELFF. The CDR3 region has the DNA TGTGCCAGCAGTCCCAACCCCCTCGGCACCGGGGAGCTGTTTTTT.

The count of this clone is one. The J gene is TRBJ2-7, the V gene TRBV20-1; 12 bases line up with TRBD2. CDR3 size: 13 residues. J was trimmed by 6 bases and V by 5 bases; bases with no gene match: 5. Germline V gives CDR1 DFQATT, CDR2 SNEGSKA (reference sequence). The CDR3 nucleotides read TGCAGTGCTGACATGACTAGCGGGAGCGAGCAGTACTTC. Translation gives CSADMTSGSEQYF.

V and J are TRBV9 and TRBJ2-2; no reliable D call. Germline loops: CDR1 SGDLS, CDR2 YYNGEE. Trimming removed 3 bases from V and 5 bases from J, with 11 bases in between. This CDR3 has 14 residues. CDR3 protein: CASSATFGTGELFF. DNA of the CDR3: TGTGCCAGCAGCGCTACGTTCGGGACCGGGGAGCTGTTTTTT.

The V and J genes are TRBV20-1 and TRBJ1-1; 11 bases agree with TRBD1. Germline CDR1 DFQATT, CDR2 SNEGSKA (reference sequence). The CDR3 runs 18 residues. Trimming took 0 bases from V and 3 from J; bases not matched to a gene: 12. CDR3 coding DNA: TGCAGTGCTAGAGATACGTCAGGACAGGGGGCTGGGGACACTGAAGCTTTCTTT. It yields the protein CSARDTSGQGAGDTEAFF.